This entry is about one T cell receptor beta chain. One end of the junction does not line up with germline, which may come from a read error. Clones were read by immunoSEQ multiplex PCR, and TCRdb kept only the in-frame ones, dropping some. Seen here are about 160,000 clones, more than 75% observed once, and the top ten hold 2% to 2.5%. These data originate in a study of cytotoxic CD8 clonotypes in ibrutinib-treated CLL. Germline lookup yields CDR1 SGHVS and CDR2 FQNEAQ. CDR3 size: 17 residues. This chain uses TRBV7-8 with TRBJ1-6; TRBD1 agrees at 9 bases. The sample was PBMCs, taken after 12 months of ibrutinib treatment. The source is a human donor with chronic lymphocytic leukemia. The CDR3 protein is CASSPRTGGAYNLPLHF. CDR3 DNA: TGTGCCAGCAGCCCCCGCACAGGGGGCGCGTATAATTTACCCCTCCACTTT.